This TCR beta chain was sequenced in a study of identical twins. Study-wide results and limits: Conclusions came from cross-sectional statistical analysis, not from following the same donors.

CDR1 and CDR2 (germline): LGHDT, YNNKEL (reference sequence). Deletions cut 1 base from V and 1 base from J, with 10 bases between. The CDR3 consists of 15 residues. For this clonotype: The antigen is unknown.

TCRdb re-called the 5' RACE reads with MiXCR, one entry per CDR3 protein. This sample has about 570,000 distinct CDR3 sequences, with roughly 9.9% found just once. These same data were also listed under a study on yellow fever vaccine responses in identical twins.

The sample comprised PBMCs. The TCR comes from a woman aged 18-29 years in good health. The V gene is TRBV3-1, the J gene TRBJ1-1, with unresolved D. In DNA form, the CDR3 reads TGTGCCAGCAGCCAAGTAAAGCCTTCGAACACTGAAGCTTTCTTT. This sequence encodes CASSQVKPSNTEAFF.